Listed here are 3 T cell receptor beta chains from one sample, sequenced in a study of regulatory T cells in long-lasting Graves disease. Construction of the TCR beta libraries employed iRepertoire HTBI primers in conjunction with Arm-PCR of CDR3 regions. TCRdb passed the multiplex PCR reads through MiXCR, listing each CDR3 protein once. The sample has approximately 460,000 distinct CDR3 sequences; roughly 15% are singletons. Noted time point: newly diagnosed GD, antithyroid drugs for less than 3 months. Preparation of the TCR library used RNA extracted from PBMCs. These data were also reused for a study on T cells in Graves' hyperthyroidism and ophthalmopathy.

The sample consisted of peripheral blood mononuclear cells (PBMCs), taken at new diagnosis, from a patient treated with antithyroid drugs. These receptors were collected from a young woman with Graves disease.

This clonotype was recorded at least ten times. The chain joins TRBV7-2 to TRBJ1-2; D is ambiguous. Germline V CDR1 and CDR2: SGHTA, FQGNSA. The CDR3 runs 14 residues. Trimming took off 5 bases at V and 4 bases at J, with 14 bases between the two ends. The CDR3 region is CASSRISEAYGYTF. CDR3 coding DNA: TGTGCCAGCAGCCGTATATCGGAGGCCTATGGCTACACCTTC.

This clonotype was recorded at least ten times. The chain is built from TRBV3-1 and TRBJ1-2; D remains ambiguous. The CDR3 totals 12 residues. CDR1 and CDR2 (germline): LGHDT, YNNKEL (reference sequence). Deletions cut 0 bases from V and 8 bases from J, with 7 bases between. CDR3 in DNA: TGTGCCAGCAGCCAAGATCCTACAGGCTACACCTTC. This gives the protein CASSQDPTGYTF.

This clonotype was recorded once. This may arise from a read error, as a much more abundant clone is one base away. The V and J genes are TRBV5-5 and TRBJ2-3; perhaps TRBD2 as D (5 bases). The CDR3 has 16 residues. V was shortened by 4 bases and J by 0 bases, with 15 bases between the two germline ends. In germline, CDR1 is SGHKS, CDR2 YYEKEE (reference sequence). The CDR3 DNA sequence: TGTGCCAGCAGCCTGTTGGAGGTAGCTAGCACAGATACGCAGTATTTT. It translates to CASSLLEVASTDTQYF.